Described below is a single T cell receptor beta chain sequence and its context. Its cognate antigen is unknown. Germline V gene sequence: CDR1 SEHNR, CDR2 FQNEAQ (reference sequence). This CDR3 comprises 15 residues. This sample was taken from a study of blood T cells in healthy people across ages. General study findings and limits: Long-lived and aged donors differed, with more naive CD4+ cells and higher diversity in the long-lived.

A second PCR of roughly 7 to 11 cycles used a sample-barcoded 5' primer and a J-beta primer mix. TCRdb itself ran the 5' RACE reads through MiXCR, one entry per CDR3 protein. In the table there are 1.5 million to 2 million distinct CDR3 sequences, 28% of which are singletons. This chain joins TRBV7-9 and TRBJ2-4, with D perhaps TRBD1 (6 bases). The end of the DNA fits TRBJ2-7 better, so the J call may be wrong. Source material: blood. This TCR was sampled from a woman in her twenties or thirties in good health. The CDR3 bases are TGTGCCAGCAGCGAGACTGGGGGCTTAAACTACGAGCAGTACTTC. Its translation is CASSETGGLNYEQYF.